This T cell receptor beta chain was sequenced during a study of identical twins (dated by TCRdb to about 2016). For the wider study: To test whether fetal clonotypes persist, the study used deep sequencing on TCR alpha and beta repertoires from monozygotic twins, unrelated adults of various ages, and cord blood. To rule out contamination, replicate twin experiments were performed at different times with different library preparation protocols.

Preparation of the library involved 5' RACE. Sequencing used an Illumina HiSeq 2000. Template switching added a universal primer binding site, and the final cDNA carried a unique molecular identifier that allowed TCR cDNA molecules to be counted accurately. Specific primers in the conserved constant-segment region were used to synthesize first-strand cDNA for TCR alpha and beta chains. Each cDNA library was double barcoded, with a SMART-Mk sample barcode plus Illumina barcodes, to control for contamination. TruSeq adapter sequences, together with Illumina sample barcodes, were added in two successive PCR steps. The Illumina HiSeq platform was used with custom primers to sequence TCR alpha and beta cDNA libraries. The original methods were these. MiGEC was used to process raw reads and extract unique molecular identifiers, and MiXCR was used to find CDR3 positions. Recombination models were inferred per individual with the repgenHMM and IGoR tools using an EM algorithm. Shared clonotype analysis was performed with the tcR package in R, normalizing sharing by the product of cloneset sizes. To study raw recombination free of thymic and clonal selection effects, out-of-frame nonproductive sequences were analyzed. The raw public reads went through TCRdb reprocessing: fastp at Q25, MiXCR clone calling, in-frame beta chains kept. Records with the same CDR3 protein are collapsed into one entry carrying the most frequent genes and DNA. The V and J calls follow TCRdb's processing rather than the paper's. Across this sample there are 520,000 or so distinct CDR3 sequences, with around 20% seen only once. Around 1% of the sample comes from the top ten.

As to this clonotype: This receptor's antigen is unknown. Per-nucleotide qualities are absent, and no much larger clonotype sits a single base away.

Results the study describes overall, beyond this receptor: Because the same donors could not be followed over many years, the conclusions relied on cross-sectional statistical analysis. A weaker excess of twin sharing was found in beta out-of-frame sequences because the signal-to-noise ratio was lowered by fewer shared sequences. Compared with coincidental sharing between unrelated individuals, out-of-frame TCR alpha sequences shared between twins showed an excess of sequences with low generation probability. Zero-insertion analyses could be partly confounded by invariant T cells such as MAIT and iNKT, though diverse VJ usage argued against such confounding for most clonotypes. Out-of-frame TCR alpha sharing in monozygotic twins was systematically underestimated by recombination models, whereas sharing between unrelated individuals was in agreement with the recombination models. Abundant cord blood beta clonotypes had fewer insertions, young adult naive repertoires showed a similar but weaker trend, and memory repertoires showed no such trend.

From cysteine to phenylalanine, the CDR3 is 13 amino acids long. Left in the record is the CDR3 DNA by itself, 39 bases read in frame from the first base. Relative to germline, V is 7 bases shorter and J is 6 bases shorter, with 16 bases between their ends. CDR1 and CDR2 were assigned from the germline V gene as MNHNS and SASEGT. All donors were healthy Caucasians. The twin cohort comprised three pairs of female monozygotic twins, all aged roughly 18 to 30 years. Positive isolation kits from Invitrogen were used to isolate CD4+ and CD8+ T cell populations. The same data also contributed to another study, on T cells expressing NK-cell markers. The second publication reports: Three sorted T-cell subsets (CD3+CD56+NKG2C+, CD3+CD56+NKG2C- and CD3+CD56-NKG2C+) from 8 or 9 donors had their TCR beta-chain repertoires profiled. Of the eight sequenced donors, seven were found to be HCMV-seropositive and one was found to be HCMV-seronegative. In several experiments an anti-gammadeltaTCR antibody was added to restrict sorting to alphabetaTCR-expressing T cells. In over five donors, the dominant CD3+CD56+NKG2C+ clonotypes were among the top 10 CD8+ clonotypes and accounted for about 1.0-7.5% of CD8+ T cells. Those dominant clonotypes were again the most abundant among CD3+CD56-NKG2C+ cells in several donors, at about 28.3-65%. It remained unclear whether the expanded NKG2C-expressing T cell clones were specific for HCMV antigens. All eight donors whose samples were sequenced were randomly selected healthy volunteers, three of them men and five women. A commercial ELISA kit detecting HCMV-specific IgG in serum was used to determine HCMV serostatus. MIGEC handled demultiplexing of the reads and grouping by UMI, while MiTCR was used to assemble and quantify clonotypes. To remove erroneous sequences, TCR cDNA sequences were retained only when supported by two or more reads. The tcR package was used for downstream repertoire analysis, and clonotypes were matched across fractions by CDR3 nucleotide sequence plus V segment. Antigen specificity was annotated against VDJdb with VDJmatch, allowing one amino acid substitution in CDR3.

The V and J segments used are TRBV6-1 and TRBJ2-7, with the D gene not clear enough to name. The sequencing sample was made of CD4+ T cells sorted from blood. The receptor's source is a young woman in good health. The sequenced DNA is TGTGCCAGCACTCCCGGCCGTAGTAGCGAGCAGTACTTC. Protein translation: CASTPGRSSEQYF.